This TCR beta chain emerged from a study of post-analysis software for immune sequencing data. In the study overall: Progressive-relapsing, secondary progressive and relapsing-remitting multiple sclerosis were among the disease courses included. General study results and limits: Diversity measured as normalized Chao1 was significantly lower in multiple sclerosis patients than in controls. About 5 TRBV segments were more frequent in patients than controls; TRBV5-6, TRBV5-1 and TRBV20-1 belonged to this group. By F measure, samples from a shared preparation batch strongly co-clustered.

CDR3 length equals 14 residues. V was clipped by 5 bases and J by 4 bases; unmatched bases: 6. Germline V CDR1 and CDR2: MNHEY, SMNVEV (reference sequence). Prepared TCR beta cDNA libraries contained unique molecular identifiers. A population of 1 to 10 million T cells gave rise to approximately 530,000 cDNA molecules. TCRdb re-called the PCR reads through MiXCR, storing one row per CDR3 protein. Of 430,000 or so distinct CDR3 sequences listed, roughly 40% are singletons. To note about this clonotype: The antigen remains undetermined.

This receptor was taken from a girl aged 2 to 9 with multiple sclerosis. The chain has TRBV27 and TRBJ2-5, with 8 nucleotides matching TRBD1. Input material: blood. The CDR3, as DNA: TGTGCCAGCAGTCCGATGACAGGGGCAGAGACCCAGTACTTC. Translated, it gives CASSPMTGAETQYF.